This TCR beta chain was obtained from a study of molecular identifiers for immune sequencing clone quantification. General study results and limits: Effector cells kept over 99% of their molecules in clones above 20 RNA copies, while naive cells kept under 1% there.

The CDR3 is 16 amino acids. V was clipped by 3 bases and J by 2 bases; unmatched bases: 5. CDR1 and CDR2 (germline): SGHRS, YFSETQ. Using a CD8+CD4-CCR7+CD45RA+ phenotype, naive CD8 T cells were sorted. Library preparation followed earlier protocols using designated TCR primers. From the PCR reads, TCRdb called clonotypes with MiXCR, one entry per CDR3 protein. The sample has some 65,000 distinct CDR3 sequences, 18% seen once. This clonotype was picked up many times. Its antigen is unknown. The receptor was derived from a human donor in good health. Some libraries in this study had Jurkat cell RNA spiked in. The chain joins TRBV5-1 to TRBJ2-3; 11 positions match TRBD1. Sample: naive CD8+ T cells from blood, with Jurkat cell RNA spiked in. Documented subset: FACS-sorted CD8+CD4-CCR7+CD45RA+ naive T cells. CDR3 loop: CASSSRDRGFTDTQYF. The CDR3 DNA reads TGCGCCAGCAGCTCCCGGGACAGGGGGTTCACAGATACGCAGTATTTT.